This TCR beta chain was obtained from a study of blood T cell repertoires in COVID-19 (dated by TCRdb to the early 2020s). Describing the broader study: Collaborator samples came from the United States, Italy and Spain and covered acute and convalescent phases of COVID-19. The material from the prospective study consisted of cDNA or gDNA derived from T cells, B-cell-depleted T cells, or PBMCs. Subjects who had been exposed to COVID-19, were actively infected with it, or had recovered from it provided the deeply sampled blood TCRbeta repertoires that made up the dataset. The repertoires were released in a freely available public database meant as a resource for research on the immune response to SARS-CoV-2. The samples were drawn from the first 160 participants of the ongoing ImmuneRACE study and from some 1,300 subjects provided by 6 global collaborators. The sample metadata nearly always contained a de-identified subject ID, COVID-19 status, age in years and sex. Where HLA class I and class II types were available, the types were taken from metadata supplied by the sample provider, not from assay-based typing. On the study overall, not on this receptor specifically: Clinical and demographic metadata were provided uncurated, with the amount varying by source and participant.

Participants in the prospective study were aged roughly 18 to 95 years, lived in about two dozen United States geographic areas, and enrolled through a virtual design. In the prospective study, participants were assigned to cohorts based on the clinical history participants reported in a screening survey and a study questionnaire. ImmuneRACE Cohort 3 recovered participants were defined by two consecutive negative NP/OP PCR tests, healthcare professional clearance, or symptom resolution. In the prospective study, mobile phlebotomists collected whole blood, serum and a nasopharyngeal or oropharyngeal swab from each participant. Prospective study participants could optionally give additional blood draws and questionnaires over an approximately two-month period. Before DNA extraction, prospective study blood samples were shipped either frozen or at room temperature. The immunoSEQ Assay, a bias-controlled multiplex PCR, was used to amplify TCRbeta CDR3 regions from genomic DNA. The original pipeline was this. Nucleated cell counts per sample were estimated from amplification of reference gene primers within the assay. To quantify the absolute abundance of each unique TCRbeta CDR3 rearrangement, sequence reads were collapsed and filtered. For each sample, productive Simpson clonality was calculated as the square root of Simpson's diversity index across productive rearrangements. Held by TCRdb, this immuneACCESS table contains in-frame sequences only and omits some clones. Under half of the omission traces to an unresolved V gene where checked; the cause of the rest is unknown. The V and J calls and clone size come from that table; D and trimming were worked out from the DNA. This sample lists about 380,000 clones; more than 75% were detected once. The top ten hold 0.9% to 1.5% of the sample.

For this clone: The antigen it binds to is not known. Within one base of it there is no much larger clone, and no base qualities were kept.

What was sequenced was PBMCs or T cells enriched from blood (not recorded which). The source of this sequence is a woman aged 18-29 years who had recovered from COVID-19.

The DNA sequence is given as TGTGCCAGCAGCCGATGGACAGGGGGGAATATCCAGCCCTACGAGCAGTACTTC. Translated, this is CASSRWTGGNIQPYEQYF. The rearranged chain carries TRBV11-2 and TRBJ2-7, with 10 central nucleotides matching TRBD1. The CDR3 runs 18 residues from the cysteine to the phenylalanine. The entry retains the CDR3 DNA only, 54 bases that are in frame from base 1. CDR1 and CDR2 were assigned from the germline V gene as SGHAT and FQNNGV. The germline V end is reduced by 5 bases and the J end by 2 bases; junction bases left unmatched: 15.